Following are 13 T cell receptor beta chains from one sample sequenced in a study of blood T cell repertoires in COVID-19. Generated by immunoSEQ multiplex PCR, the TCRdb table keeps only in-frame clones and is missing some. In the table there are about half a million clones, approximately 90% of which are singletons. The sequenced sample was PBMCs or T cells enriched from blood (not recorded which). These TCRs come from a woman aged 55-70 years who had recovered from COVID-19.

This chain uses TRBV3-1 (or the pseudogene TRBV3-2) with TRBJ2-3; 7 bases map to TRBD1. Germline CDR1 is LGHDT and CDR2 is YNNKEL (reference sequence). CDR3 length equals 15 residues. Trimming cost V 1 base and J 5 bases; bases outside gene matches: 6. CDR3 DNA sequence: TGTGCCAGCAGCCAAGCAGGGGGTGAGGGAGATACGCAGTATTTT. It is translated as CASSQAGGEGDTQYF.

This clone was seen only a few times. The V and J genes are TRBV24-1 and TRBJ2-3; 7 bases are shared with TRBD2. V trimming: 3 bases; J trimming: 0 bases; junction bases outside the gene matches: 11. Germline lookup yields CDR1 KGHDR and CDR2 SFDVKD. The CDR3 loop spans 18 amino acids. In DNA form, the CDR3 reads TGTGCCACCAGTGATCCCTCTAGCGGAGACCGAAGCACAGATACGCAGTATTTT. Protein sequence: CATSDPSSGDRSTDTQYF.

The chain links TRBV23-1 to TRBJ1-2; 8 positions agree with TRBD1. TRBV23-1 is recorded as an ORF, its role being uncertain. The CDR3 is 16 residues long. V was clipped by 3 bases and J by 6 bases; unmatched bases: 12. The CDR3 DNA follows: TGCGCCAGCAGTCACCCCAGGGGGCGCGGATTTAATGGCTACACCTTC. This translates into CASSHPRGRGFNGYTF.

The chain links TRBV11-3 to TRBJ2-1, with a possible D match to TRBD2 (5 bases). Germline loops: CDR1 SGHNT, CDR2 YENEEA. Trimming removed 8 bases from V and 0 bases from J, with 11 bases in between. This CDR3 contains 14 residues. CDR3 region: CASGRGSSYNEQFF. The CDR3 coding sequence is TGTGCCAGCGGCCGTGGGAGCTCCTACAATGAGCAGTTCTTC.

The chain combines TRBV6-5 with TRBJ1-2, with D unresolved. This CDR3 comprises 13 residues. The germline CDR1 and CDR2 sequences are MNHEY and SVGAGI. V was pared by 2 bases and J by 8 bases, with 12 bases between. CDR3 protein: CASSYKATRGYTF. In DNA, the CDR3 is TGTGCCAGCAGTTACAAGGCCACGAGGGGCTACACCTTC.

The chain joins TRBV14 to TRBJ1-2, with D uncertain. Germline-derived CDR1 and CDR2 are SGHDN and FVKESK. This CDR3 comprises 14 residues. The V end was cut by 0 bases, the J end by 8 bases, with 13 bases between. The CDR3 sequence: CASSQDPEGWGYTF. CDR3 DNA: TGTGCCAGCAGCCAAGATCCCGAGGGTTGGGGCTACACCTTC. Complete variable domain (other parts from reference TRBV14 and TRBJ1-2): EAGVTQFPSHSVIEKGQTVTLRCDPISGHDNLYWYRRVMGKEIKFLLHFVKESKQDESGMPNNRFLAERTGGTYSTLKVQPAELEDSGVYFCASSQDPEGWGYTFGSGTRLTVV.

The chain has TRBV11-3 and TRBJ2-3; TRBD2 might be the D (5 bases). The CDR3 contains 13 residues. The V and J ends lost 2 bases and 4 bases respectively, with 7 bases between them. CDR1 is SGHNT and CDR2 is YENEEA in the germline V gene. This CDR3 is CASSLTSADTQYF. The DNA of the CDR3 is TGTGCCAGCAGCTTAACTAGTGCAGATACGCAGTATTTT.

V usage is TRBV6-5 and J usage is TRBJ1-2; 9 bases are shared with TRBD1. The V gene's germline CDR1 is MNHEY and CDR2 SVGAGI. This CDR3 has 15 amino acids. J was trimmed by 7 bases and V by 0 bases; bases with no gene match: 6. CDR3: CASSYSDDRGGGYTF. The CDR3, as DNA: TGTGCCAGCAGTTACTCGGACGACAGGGGGGGTGGCTACACCTTC.

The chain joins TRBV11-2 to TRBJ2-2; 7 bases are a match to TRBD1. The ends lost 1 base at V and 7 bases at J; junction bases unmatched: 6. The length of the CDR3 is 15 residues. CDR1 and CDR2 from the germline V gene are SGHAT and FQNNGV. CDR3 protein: CASSLVRGQNGELFF. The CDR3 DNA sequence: TGTGCCAGCAGCTTAGTTAGGGGGCAAAACGGGGAGCTGTTTTTT.

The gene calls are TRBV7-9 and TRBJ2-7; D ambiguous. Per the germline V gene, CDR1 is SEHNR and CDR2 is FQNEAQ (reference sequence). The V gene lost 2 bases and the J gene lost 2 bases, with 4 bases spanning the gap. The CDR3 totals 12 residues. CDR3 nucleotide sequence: TGTGCCAGCAGCTTATCTACCTACGAGCAGTACTTC. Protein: CASSLSTYEQYF.

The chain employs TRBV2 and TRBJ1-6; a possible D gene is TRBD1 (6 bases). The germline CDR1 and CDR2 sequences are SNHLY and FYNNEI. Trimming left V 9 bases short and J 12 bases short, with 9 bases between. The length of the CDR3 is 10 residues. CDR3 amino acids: CARQGQPLHF. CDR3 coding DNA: TGTGCCAGACAGGGTCAACCCCTCCACTTT.

The CDR3 spells CSAHAGFTRDGYTF. In DNA form, the CDR3 reads TGCAGCGCCCACGCAGGGTTCACACGCGATGGCTACACCTTC. V gene TRBV29-1 combines with J gene TRBJ1-2; D is perhaps TRBD1 (5 bases). Germline V gives CDR1 SQVTM, CDR2 ANQGSEA. V gave up 7 bases and J gave up 6 bases, with 21 bases separating them. CDR3 length: 14 amino acids. The full variable domain, its missing parts supplied by reference TRBV29-1 and TRBJ1-2, is SAVISQKPSRDICQRGTSLTIQCQVDSQVTMMFWYRQQPGQSLTLIATANQGSEATYESGFVIDKFPISRPNLTFSTLTVSNMSPEDSSIYLCSAHAGFTRDGYTFGSGTRLTVV.

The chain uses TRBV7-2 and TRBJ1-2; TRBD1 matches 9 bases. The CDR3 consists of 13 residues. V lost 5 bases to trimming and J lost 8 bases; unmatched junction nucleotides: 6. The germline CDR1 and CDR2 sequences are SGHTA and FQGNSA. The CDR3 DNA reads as TGTGCCAGCAGCATAGGGACAGGGTGGGGCTACACCTTC. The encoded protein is CASSIGTGWGYTF.